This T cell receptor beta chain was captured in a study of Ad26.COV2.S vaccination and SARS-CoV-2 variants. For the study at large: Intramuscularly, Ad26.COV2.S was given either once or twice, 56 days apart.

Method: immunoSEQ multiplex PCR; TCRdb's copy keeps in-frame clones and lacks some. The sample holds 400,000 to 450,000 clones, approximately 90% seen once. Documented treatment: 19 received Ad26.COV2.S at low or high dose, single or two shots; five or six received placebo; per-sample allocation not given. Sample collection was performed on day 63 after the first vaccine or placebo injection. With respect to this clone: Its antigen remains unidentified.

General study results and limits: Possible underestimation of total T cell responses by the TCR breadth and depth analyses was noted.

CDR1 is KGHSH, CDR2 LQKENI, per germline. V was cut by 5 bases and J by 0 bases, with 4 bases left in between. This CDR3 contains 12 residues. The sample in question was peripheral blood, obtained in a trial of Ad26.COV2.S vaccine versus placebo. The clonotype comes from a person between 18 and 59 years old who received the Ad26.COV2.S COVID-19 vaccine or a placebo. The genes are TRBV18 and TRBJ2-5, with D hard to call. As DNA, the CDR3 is TGTGCCAGCTCATCGTACCAAGAGACCCAGTACTTC. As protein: CASSSYQETQYF. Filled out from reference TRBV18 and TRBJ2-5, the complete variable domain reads NAGVMQNPRHLVRRRGQEARLRCSPMKGHSHVYWYRQLPEEGLKFMVYLQKENIIDESGMPKERFSAEFPKEGPSILRIQQVVRGDSAAYFCASSSYQETQYFGPGTRLLVL.